These T cell receptor beta chains were read from a single sample in a study of control samples from healthy donors and cancer patients. Here immunoSEQ multiplex PCR was the method, and the copy in TCRdb shows in-frame clones only, minus some. The sample has 150,000 to 200,000 clones; roughly 90% are singletons. The material sequenced was blood. These receptors were collected from a woman aged 45-60 years in good health. Each CDR3 is given with its conserved first and last residue. D genes are given only for firm matches. Size tells how often a clone was seen (once, few, many) or the class of an expanded clone, and some rows leave it out.

>-|TRBV27|-|TRBJ2-7
TGTGCCAGCAGTTGGGTAGGAGGGGACGGGGGATACGAGCAGTACTTC
CASSWVGGDGGYEQYF
>-|TRBV7-9|-|TRBJ1-1
TGTGCCAGCAGCTTATGGACACGAAAGAACACTGAAGCTTTCTTT
CASSLWTRKNTEAFF
>-|TRBV18|-|TRBJ1-5
TGTGCCAGCTCACCTACCAGAGATCAGCCCCAGCATTTT
CASSPTRDQPQHF
>-|TRBV9|-|TRBJ2-7
TGTGCCAGCAGCGTAGTCGGATACTCCTACGAGCAGTACTTC
CASSVVGYSYEQYF
>-|TRBV12-3/TRBV12-4|-|TRBJ1-3
TGTGCCAGCAGTTCGTCGGCTGGAAACACCATATATTTT
CASSSSAGNTIYF
>-|TRBV28|-|TRBJ1-2
TGTGCCAGCAGCCTCAGTCCTAACTATGGCTACACCTTC
CASSLSPNYGYTF
>-|TRBV27|-|TRBJ2-1
TGTGCCAGCAGTTTAAGGGGTTTTAACAATGAGCAGTTCTTC
CASSLRGFNNEQFF
>-|TRBV11-2|-|TRBJ1-3
TGTGCCAGCAGCTTAGATCGAAGGGTTAACTCTGGAAACACCATATATTTT
CASSLDRRVNSGNTIYF
>-|TRBV7-8|-|TRBJ1-5
TGTGCCAGCAGCCCCCGTGGGGGGAATCAGCCCCAGCATTTT
CASSPRGGNQPQHF
>-|TRBV27|-|TRBJ2-3
TGTGCCAGCAGTTTTTCCAGGGCAGATACGCAGTATTTT
CASSFSRADTQYF
>-|TRBV14|-|TRBJ2-1
TGTGCCAGCAGCCGATCCTCAGGTGAGCAGTTCTTC
CASSRSSGEQFF
>-|TRBV5-8|-|TRBJ2-3
TGTGCCAGCAGCCCCTGGACCTCTGGGACGCAGTATTTT
CASSPWTSGTQYF
>-|TRBV5-8|TRBD1|TRBJ2-5
TGTGCCAGCAGCAACTTCATAGGGACAGGGGCGGCAGAGACCCAGTACTTC
CASSNFIGTGAAETQYF
>-|TRBV4-3|-|TRBJ2-2
TGCGCCAGCAGCCAAATTCTGGGAAACACCGGGGAGCTGTTTTTT
CASSQILGNTGELFF
>-|TRBV28|-|TRBJ1-6
TGTGCCAGCAGTTCCCAGGGTCGGAGCTCCTATAATTCACCCCTCCACTTT
CASSSQGRSSYNSPLHF
>-|TRBV9|-|TRBJ1-5
TGTGCCAGCAGCCCCGACGGGCAGGCTCATCAGCCCCAGCATTTT
CASSPDGQAHQPQHF
>-|TRBV3-1/TRBV3-2|-|TRBJ1-1
TGTGCCAGCAGCCAAGATTCACGTAAAGCTTTCTTT
CASSQDSRKAFF
>once|TRBV4-3|TRBD2|TRBJ2-7
TGCGCCAGCAGCCCCTTAGCGGGAGACTCCTACGAGCAGTACTTC
CASSPLAGDSYEQYF
>-|TRBV10-3|TRBD2|TRBJ2-2
TGTGCCATCAGGAGGACCGGGACTAGCGGGGGAGCCGGGGAGCTGTTTTTT
CAIRRTGTSGGAGELFF